This T cell receptor (beta chain) comes out of a study of blood T cell repertoires in COVID-19. Produced via immunoSEQ multiplex PCR; TCRdb's table is partial and in-frame only. The table has more than 150,000 clones, roughly 73% seen once. Germline CDR1 and CDR2: SGHVS and FNYEAQ. V lost 3 bases and J lost 1, with 7 bases in between. The CDR3 contains 13 residues. The material sequenced was peripheral blood. V gene TRBV7-6 combines with J gene TRBJ2-7; D is unresolved. The TCR originated in a woman of 80 years or more with active or convalescent COVID-19. The CDR3 protein is CASSFDESYEQYF. In DNA form, the CDR3 reads TGTGCCAGCAGCTTTGATGAGTCCTACGAGCAGTACTTC. The full variable domain, completed using reference TRBV7-6 and TRBJ2-7, is GAGVSQSPRYKVTKRGQDVALRCDPISGHVSLYWYRQALGQGPEFLTYFNYEAQQDKSGLPNDRFSAERPEGSISTLTIQRTEQRDSAMYRCASSFDESYEQYFGPGTRLTVT.